The clone carrying this TCR beta chain was counted only a few times. The sample is drawn from a study of human T cells and chemical hapten exposure. The germline V and J ends were trimmed by 7 bases and 1 base, with 10 bases remaining between them. CDR3 size: 13 residues. Germline V lookup: CDR1 ENHRY, CDR2 SYGVKD. TCRdb independently ran MiXCR on the RACE reads; one entry per CDR3 protein. The repertoire includes more than 150,000 distinct CDR3 sequences, roughly 14% of them detected once, and about 1.7% sits in the top ten. As to time point: patch test 1, 2 weeks after DPC sensitization. Regarding treatment: therapeutic diphenylcyclopropenone sensitization with weekly scalp DPC.

Sequencing used whole blood, obtained in connection with sensitization to the hapten diphenylcyclopropenone (DPC). The clonotype originates from a woman aged 25 to 39 with alopecia areata. Some clones in this sample may be carry-over from other donors' samples. The rearrangement joins TRBV10-3 to TRBJ2-5; D perhaps matches TRBD2 (6 bases). Written as DNA, the CDR3 is TGTGCCATCAAGTCGGGAGTCCAAGAGACCCAGTACTTC. This sequence encodes CAIKSGVQETQYF.